Below are 5 T cell receptor beta chains sequenced from a single sample in a study of shared clonotypes between healthy human individuals. TCRdb keeps only in-frame clones here, not all; method: immunoSEQ multiplex PCR. The sample has 850,000 to 1,200,000 clones, 70% to 80% seen once; the top ten hold approximately 1.5%. Material for sequencing was memory CD4+ T cells sorted from blood. Subset: CD45RA-negative fraction. The origin of the receptors is a man between 18 and 29 years old in good health.

The table lists this clone with a few counts. The chain uses TRBV6-1 and TRBJ2-2; 8 positions match TRBD2. Germline V gene data show CDR1 as MNHNS and CDR2 as SASEGT. J lost 3 bases, V lost 0 bases, and 6 bases had no gene match. This CDR3 is 17 amino acids long. In nucleotides, the CDR3 is TGTGCCAGCAGTGAAGCGCGTGGCGGGGGGCACACCGGGGAGCTGTTTTTT. Residues: CASSEARGGGHTGELFF.

About this clone itself: Other DNA sequences from this sample encode an identical CDR3 as well. The V gene is TRBV15, the J gene TRBJ1-2; the match to TRBD1 covers 10 bases. Per germline, CDR1 LNHNV and CDR2 YYDKDF (reference sequence). The junction had 1 base not matched to a gene; V was cut back by 5 bases and J by 1 base. This CDR3 has 14 amino acids. The CDR3 DNA reads as TGTGCCACCAGCCGGGACAGGGGTAACTATGGCTACACCTTC. Protein product: CATSRDRGNYGYTF.

With regard to this clone: Other nucleotide sequences from this sample produce the same CDR3. This chain connects TRBV9 to TRBJ1-2; D is possibly TRBD1 (5 bases). Germline-derived CDR1 and CDR2 are SGDLS and YYNGEE. The V end lost 0 bases, the J end lost 7 bases, and 10 bases lay between the germline ends. The length of the CDR3 is 13 residues. The CDR3 DNA is TGTGCCAGCAGCGTAGAGGGGAGGGGTGGCTACACCTTC. Protein sequence: CASSVEGRGGYTF.

The rearrangement joins TRBV7-2 to TRBJ2-5; the D gene is possibly TRBD1 (5 bases). V dropped 7 bases and J dropped 13 bases, with 22 bases sitting between them. CDR1 and CDR2 (germline): SGHTA, FQGNSA. The CDR3 has 13 amino acids. In DNA, the CDR3 is TGTGCCAGCACCCTAAACGATCAGGGAAGCAGGTACTTC. The encoded protein is CASTLNDQGSRYF.

The chain joins TRBV13 to TRBJ2-3; 12 bases fit TRBD2. Trimming removed 8 bases from V and 4 bases from J; junction bases left unmatched: 7. Germline CDR1 is PRHDT and CDR2 is FYEKMQ (reference sequence). This CDR3 is 15 amino acids long. CDR3 amino acids: CASSSGGAVSDTQYF. CDR3 bases: TGTGCCAGCTCTAGCGGGGGGGCAGTTTCAGATACGCAGTATTTT.